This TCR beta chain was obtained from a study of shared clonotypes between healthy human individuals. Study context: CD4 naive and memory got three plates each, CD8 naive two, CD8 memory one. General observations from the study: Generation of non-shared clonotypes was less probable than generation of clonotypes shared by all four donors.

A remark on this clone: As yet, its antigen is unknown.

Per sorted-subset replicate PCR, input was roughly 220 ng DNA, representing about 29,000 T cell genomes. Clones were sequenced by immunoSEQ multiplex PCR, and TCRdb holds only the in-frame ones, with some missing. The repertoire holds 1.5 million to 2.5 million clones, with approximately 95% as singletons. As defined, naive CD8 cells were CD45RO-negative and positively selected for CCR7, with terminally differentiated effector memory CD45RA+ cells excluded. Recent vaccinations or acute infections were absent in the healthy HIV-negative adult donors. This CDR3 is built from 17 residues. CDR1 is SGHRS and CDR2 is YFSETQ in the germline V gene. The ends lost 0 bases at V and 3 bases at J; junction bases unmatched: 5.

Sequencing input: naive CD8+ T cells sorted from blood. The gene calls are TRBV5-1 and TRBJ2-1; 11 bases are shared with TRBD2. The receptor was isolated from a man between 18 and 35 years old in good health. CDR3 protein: CASSLDLAGGFYNEQFF. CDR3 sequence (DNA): TGCGCCAGCAGCTTGGATCTAGCGGGAGGCTTCTACAATGAGCAGTTCTTC.